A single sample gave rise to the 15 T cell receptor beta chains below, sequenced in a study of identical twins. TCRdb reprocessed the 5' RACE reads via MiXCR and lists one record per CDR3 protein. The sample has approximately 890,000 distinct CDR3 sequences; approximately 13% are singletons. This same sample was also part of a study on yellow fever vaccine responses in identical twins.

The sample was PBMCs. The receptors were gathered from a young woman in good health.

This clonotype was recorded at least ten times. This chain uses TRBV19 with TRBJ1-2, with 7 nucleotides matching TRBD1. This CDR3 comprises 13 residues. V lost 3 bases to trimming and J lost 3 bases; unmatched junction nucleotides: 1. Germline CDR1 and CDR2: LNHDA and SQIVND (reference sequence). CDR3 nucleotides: TGTGCCAGTAGTATCGGGACAGACTATGGCTACACCTTC. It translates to CASSIGTDYGYTF.

CDR3 protein: CASSQHGGQGIGELFF. The CDR3 DNA is TGTGCCAGCAGCCAACACGGGGGGCAGGGGATCGGGGAGCTGTTTTTT. J is TRBJ2-2 and V is TRBV7-8; tentative D call: TRBD2 (7 bases). Germline-derived CDR1 and CDR2 are SGHVS and FQNEAQ. Trimming removed 5 bases from V and 7 bases from J, with 20 bases in between. The CDR3 totals 16 residues.

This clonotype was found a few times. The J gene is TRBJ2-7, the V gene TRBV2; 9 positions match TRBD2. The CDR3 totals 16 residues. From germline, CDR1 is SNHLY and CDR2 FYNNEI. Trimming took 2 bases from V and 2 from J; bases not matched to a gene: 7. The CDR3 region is CASSERSSGITYEQYF. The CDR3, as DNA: TGTGCCAGCAGTGAAAGGTCTAGCGGGATCACCTACGAGCAGTACTTC.

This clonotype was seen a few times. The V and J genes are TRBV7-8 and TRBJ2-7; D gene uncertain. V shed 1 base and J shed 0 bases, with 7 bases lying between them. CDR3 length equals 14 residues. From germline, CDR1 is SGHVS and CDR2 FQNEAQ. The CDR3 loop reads CASSLDESSYEQYF. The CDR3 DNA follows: TGTGCCAGCAGCTTAGACGAGAGCTCCTACGAGCAGTACTTC.

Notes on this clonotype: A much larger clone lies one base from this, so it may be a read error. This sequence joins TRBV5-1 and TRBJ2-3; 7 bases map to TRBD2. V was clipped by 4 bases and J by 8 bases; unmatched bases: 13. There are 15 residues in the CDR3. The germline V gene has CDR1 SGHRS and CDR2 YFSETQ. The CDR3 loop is CASSHLGEGIRTQYF. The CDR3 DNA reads TGCGCCAGCAGCCACCTCGGGGAGGGTATACGTACGCAGTATTTT.

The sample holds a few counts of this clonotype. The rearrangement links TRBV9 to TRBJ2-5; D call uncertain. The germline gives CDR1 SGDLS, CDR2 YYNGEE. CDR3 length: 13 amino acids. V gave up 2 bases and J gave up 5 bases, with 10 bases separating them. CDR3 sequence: CASSVVPHETQYF. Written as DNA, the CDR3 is TGTGCCAGCAGCGTTGTGCCCCACGAGACCCAGTACTTC.

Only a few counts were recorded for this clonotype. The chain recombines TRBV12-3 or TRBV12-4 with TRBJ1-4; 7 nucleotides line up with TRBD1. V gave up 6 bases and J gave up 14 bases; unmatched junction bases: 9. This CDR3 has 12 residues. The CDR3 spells CASSPDRARLFF. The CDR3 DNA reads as TGTGCCAGCAGCCCAGACAGGGCTAGGCTGTTTTTT.

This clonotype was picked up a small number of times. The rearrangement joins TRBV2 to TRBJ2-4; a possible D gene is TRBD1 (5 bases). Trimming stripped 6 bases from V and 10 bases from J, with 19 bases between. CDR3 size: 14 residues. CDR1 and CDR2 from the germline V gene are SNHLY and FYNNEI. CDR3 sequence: CASSRQLQSGIQYF. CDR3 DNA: TGTGCCAGCAGCCGACAGCTGCAGTCGGGTATTCAGTACTTC.

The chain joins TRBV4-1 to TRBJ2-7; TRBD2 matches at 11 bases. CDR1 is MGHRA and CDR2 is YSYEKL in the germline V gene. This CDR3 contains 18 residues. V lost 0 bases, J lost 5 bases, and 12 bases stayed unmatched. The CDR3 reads CASSQEGLAGGRSHEQYF. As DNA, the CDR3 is TGCGCCAGCAGCCAAGAGGGGTTAGCGGGAGGGCGGTCCCACGAGCAGTACTTC.

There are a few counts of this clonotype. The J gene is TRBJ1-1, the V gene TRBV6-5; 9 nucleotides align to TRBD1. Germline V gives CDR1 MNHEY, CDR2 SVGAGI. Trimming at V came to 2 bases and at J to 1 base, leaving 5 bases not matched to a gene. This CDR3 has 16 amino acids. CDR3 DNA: TGTGCCAGCAGTTACCATGGACAGGGGTCGAACACTGAAGCTTTCTTT. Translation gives CASSYHGQGSNTEAFF.

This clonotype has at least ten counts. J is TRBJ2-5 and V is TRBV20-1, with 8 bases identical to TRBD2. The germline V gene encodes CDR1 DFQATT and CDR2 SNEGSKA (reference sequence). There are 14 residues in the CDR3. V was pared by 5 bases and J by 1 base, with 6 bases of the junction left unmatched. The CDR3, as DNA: TGCAGTGCTCGGACTAGCCTACTCCAAGAGACCCAGTACTTC. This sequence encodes CSARTSLLQETQYF.

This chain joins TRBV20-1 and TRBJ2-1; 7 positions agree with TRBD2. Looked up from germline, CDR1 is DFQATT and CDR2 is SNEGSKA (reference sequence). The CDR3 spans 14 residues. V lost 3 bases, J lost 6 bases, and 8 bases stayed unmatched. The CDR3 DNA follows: TGCAGTGCTAGCTCTTACGGACTAGGCAATGAGCAGTTCTTC. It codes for CSASSYGLGNEQFF.

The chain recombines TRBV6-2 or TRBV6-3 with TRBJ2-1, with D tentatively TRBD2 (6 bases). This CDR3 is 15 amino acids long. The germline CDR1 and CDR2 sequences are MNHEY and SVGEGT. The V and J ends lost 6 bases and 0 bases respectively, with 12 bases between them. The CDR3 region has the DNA TGTGCCAGCAGGGATTTAGCGGACTCCTACAATGAGCAGTTCTTC. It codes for CASRDLADSYNEQFF.

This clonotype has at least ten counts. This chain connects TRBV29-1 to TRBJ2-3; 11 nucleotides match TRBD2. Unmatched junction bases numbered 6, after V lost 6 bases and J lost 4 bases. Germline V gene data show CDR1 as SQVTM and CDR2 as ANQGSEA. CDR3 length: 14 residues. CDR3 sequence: CSVVAGGQADTQYF. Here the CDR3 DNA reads TGCAGCGTGGTAGCGGGAGGGCAGGCAGATACGCAGTATTTT.

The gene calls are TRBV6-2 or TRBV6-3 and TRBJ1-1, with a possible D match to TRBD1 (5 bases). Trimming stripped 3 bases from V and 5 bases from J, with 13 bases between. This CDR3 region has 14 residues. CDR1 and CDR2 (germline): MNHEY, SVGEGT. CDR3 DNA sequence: TGTGCCAGCAGTTATCAGGGCTTGATGACTGAAGCTTTCTTT. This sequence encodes CASSYQGLMTEAFF.